Listed below are T cell receptor beta chains from one sample, sequenced in a study of CD8 T cells in ankylosing spondylitis. A single record per CDR3 protein comes from TCRdb applying MiXCR to the 5' RACE reads. The sample contains some 140,000 distinct CDR3 sequences, about a sixth of which appear only once. Input material: blood, either unsorted or a sorted T cell fraction (not recorded which). The receptors here all came from a male donor with ankylosing spondylitis. The CDR3 runs from the conserved cysteine through the conserved F or W.

CDR3aa	v_gene
CASSKTGLASNEQYF	TRBV6-1
CSVDFLETTIIYGYTF	TRBV29-1
CASSFGVSGPQHF	TRBV27
CASILTGSETQYF	TRBV12-3/TRBV12-4
CASSVDRETPNYGYTF	TRBV9
CASKLAGSPYEQYF	TRBV27
CASSLATGPGELFF	TRBV5-6
CATSRPYQAGRAHEQFF	TRBV15
CASSQEQRASYEQYF	TRBV3-1
CASSHGRFNEQFF	TRBV3-1
CASSLYDGASYNEQFF	TRBV28
CASSLRRVDYGYTF	TRBV27
CASSFQPGPTQYF	TRBV27
CASSLTGLAGVSSYNEQFF	TRBV5-1
CASSSRGGLGLSYNEQFF	TRBV9
CASSHGGQQVYEQYF	TRBV2
CASSLLGLAEETQYF	TRBV27
CASSLWATDTQYF	TRBV5-6
CASSLSSVTGELFF	TRBV28
CATPRGYEQFF	TRBV2
CASASPLAGADTQYF	TRBV2
CASSWTSGAYEQYF	TRBV7-8
CASSQVRGSSYEQYF	TRBV4-1
CSARDRGHFGNQPQHF	TRBV20-1
CASSQGVDQNTGELFF	TRBV4-1
CASSLARVSGNTIYF	TRBV7-8
CSVELSEQETQYF	TRBV29-1
CASSFQGGNYGYTF	TRBV27
CSALGLAGGPSLPDTQYF	TRBV29-1
CASSSGWRDTRYF	TRBV12-3/TRBV12-4
CASSIGAGYNEQFF	TRBV19
CASSLAPIYEQFF	TRBV12-3/TRBV12-4
CASSPQNTGELFF	TRBV7-9
CASSQGIGNRQPQHF	TRBV4-3
CASSLRGHNEQYF	TRBV27
CASSEGGWPLEAFF	TRBV25-1
CASSQGWDTEAFF	TRBV27
CASSPRSGSESEQYF	TRBV18
CATSEPPLTSPQHF	TRBV24-1
CASSFWFSPELYGYTF	TRBV7-3
CASSISPNYEQYF	TRBV19
CASSLSAGGNTGELFF	TRBV4-3